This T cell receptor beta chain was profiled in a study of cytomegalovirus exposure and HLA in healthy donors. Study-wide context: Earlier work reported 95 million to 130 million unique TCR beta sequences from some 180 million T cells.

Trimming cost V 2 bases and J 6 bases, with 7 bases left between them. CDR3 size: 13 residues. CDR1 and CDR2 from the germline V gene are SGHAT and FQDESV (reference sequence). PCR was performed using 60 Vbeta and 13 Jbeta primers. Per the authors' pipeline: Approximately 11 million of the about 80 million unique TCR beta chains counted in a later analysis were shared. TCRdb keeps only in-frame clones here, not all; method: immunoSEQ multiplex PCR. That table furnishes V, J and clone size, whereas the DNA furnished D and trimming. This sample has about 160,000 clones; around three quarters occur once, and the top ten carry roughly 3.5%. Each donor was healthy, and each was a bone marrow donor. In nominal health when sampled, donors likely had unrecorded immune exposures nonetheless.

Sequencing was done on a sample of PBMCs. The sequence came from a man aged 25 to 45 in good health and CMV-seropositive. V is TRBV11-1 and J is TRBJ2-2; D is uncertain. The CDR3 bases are TGTGCCAGCAGCTTAATATTAGCCGGGGAGCTGTTTTTT. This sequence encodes CASSLILAGELFF.